The text below deals with one TCR beta chain. What it recognizes is unknown. The sample has other DNA sequences that encode this CDR3 too. The data stem from a study of cytomegalovirus exposure and HLA in healthy donors. Study-level findings and limits: Beyond CMV serostatus, there was no information to go on about immune exposure. Earlier analysis yielded a pattern in which most TCR beta V segments were productive about 87% or about 30% of the time.

Donors were ostensibly healthy at sampling, although undocumented immune exposures were probable. Both 60 Vbeta primers and 13 Jbeta primers went into the PCR. Assay: immunoSEQ multiplex PCR; the TCRdb copy retains only in-frame clones and omits some. Of about 61,000 clones listed, about 89% are singletons. Sequencing input: PBMCs. The receptor's source is a man under 40 in good health and CMV-seropositive.

The CDR3 sequence: CASTMGRSYEQYF. The CDR3 DNA sequence: TGTGCCAGCACAATGGGGCGTTCCTACGAGCAGTACTTC. V gene TRBV27 combines with J gene TRBJ2-7, with D maybe TRBD1 (5 bases). This CDR3 is 13 amino acids long. Looked up from germline, CDR1 is MNHEY and CDR2 is SMNVEV (reference sequence). V was clipped by 7 bases and J by 1 base, with 11 bases between them.